This T cell receptor beta chain is drawn from a study of T cells in Graves' hyperthyroidism and ophthalmopathy. The study's findings and limits: In blood, most of the thyroid clonotypes expanded above 0.001 were also present.

This clonotype was seen at least ten times. Antigen: not known. Germline V lookup: CDR1 DFQATT, CDR2 SNEGSKA (reference sequence). This CDR3 has 10 residues. V shed 5 bases and J shed 2 bases, with 2 bases lying between them. Amplified TCR beta CDR3 regions came from RNA transcripts. An initial round of RT-PCR targeting the TCR CDR3 relied on the HTBI primer set. TCRdb recomputed calls from the multiplex PCR reads with MiXCR, one row per CDR3 protein. Here the sample spans under 300,000 distinct CDR3 sequences, roughly 13% being singletons. This sequence was found in a woman aged 40 to 50 with Graves' hyperthyroidism. Specimen: blood. The genes are TRBV20-1 and TRBJ2-3; D is unresolved. In DNA form, the CDR3 reads TGCAGTGCTTTCACAGATACGCAGTATTTT. This translates into CSAFTDTQYF.